This TCR beta chain comes out of a study of human T cells and chemical hapten exposure. TCRdb called the RACE reads again in MiXCR, with one record for every CDR3 protein. Of more than 100,000 distinct CDR3 sequences in the sample, about 10% were seen once. Time point denoted: patch test 3, about 24 weeks after DPC sensitization. Treatment specified: therapeutic diphenylcyclopropenone sensitization with weekly scalp DPC. Sequences were derived from whole blood, sampled in connection with sensitization to the hapten diphenylcyclopropenone (DPC). This receptor was obtained from a woman between 50 and 59 years old with alopecia areata. Some clones in this sample may be carry-over from other donors' samples.

The CDR3 DNA is TGTGCCAGCAGTGAGGCAACCGCTAGCACAGATACGCAGTATTTT. Its translation is CASSEATASTDTQYF. The chain uses TRBV6-6 and TRBJ2-3; D not certain. Deletions cut 5 bases from V and 0 bases from J, with 12 bases between. The germline V gene has CDR1 MNHNY and CDR2 SVGAGI (reference sequence). The CDR3 covers 15 residues.